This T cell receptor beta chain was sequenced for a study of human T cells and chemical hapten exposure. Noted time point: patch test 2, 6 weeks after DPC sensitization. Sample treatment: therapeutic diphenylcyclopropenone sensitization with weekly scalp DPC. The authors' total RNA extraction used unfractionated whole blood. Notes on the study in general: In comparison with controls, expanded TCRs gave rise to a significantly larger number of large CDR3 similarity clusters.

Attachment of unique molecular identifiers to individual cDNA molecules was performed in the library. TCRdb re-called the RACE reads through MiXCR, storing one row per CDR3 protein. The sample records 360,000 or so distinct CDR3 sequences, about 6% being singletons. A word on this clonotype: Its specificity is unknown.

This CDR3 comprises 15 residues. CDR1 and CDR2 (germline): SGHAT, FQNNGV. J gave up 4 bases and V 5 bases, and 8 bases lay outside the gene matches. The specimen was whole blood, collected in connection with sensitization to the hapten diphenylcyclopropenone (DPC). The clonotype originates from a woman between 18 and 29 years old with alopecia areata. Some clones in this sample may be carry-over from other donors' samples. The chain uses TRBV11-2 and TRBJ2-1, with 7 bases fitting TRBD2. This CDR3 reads CASSPRAGLYNEQFF. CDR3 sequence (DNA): TGTGCCAGCAGCCCTAGAGCGGGATTGTACAATGAGCAGTTCTTC. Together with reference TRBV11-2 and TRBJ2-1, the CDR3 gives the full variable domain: EAGVAQSPRYKIIEKRQSVAFWCNPISGHATLYWYQQILGQGPKLLIQFQNNGVVDDSQLPKDRFSAERLKGVDSTLKIQPAKLEDSAVYLCASSPRAGLYNEQFFGPGTRLTVL.